This TCR beta chain comes out of a study of cytotoxic CD8 clonotypes in ibrutinib-treated CLL. The data were produced by immunoSEQ multiplex PCR, yet TCRdb's version contains in-frame clones alone and is incomplete. Among around 310,000 clones listed, about 80% were seen once. Germline loops: CDR1 MNHEY, CDR2 SVGAGI. This CDR3 is built from 13 residues. V was trimmed by 3 bases and J by 8 bases, leaving 13 bases between them. The V call is TRBV6-5, the J call TRBJ1-1, with no clear D. Sample: PBMCs, taken before ibrutinib treatment. This sequence originates from a human donor with chronic lymphocytic leukemia. The CDR3 coding sequence is TGTGCCAGCAGTTATCAACCGAATTTGGAAGCTTTCTTT. Residues: CASSYQPNLEAFF.